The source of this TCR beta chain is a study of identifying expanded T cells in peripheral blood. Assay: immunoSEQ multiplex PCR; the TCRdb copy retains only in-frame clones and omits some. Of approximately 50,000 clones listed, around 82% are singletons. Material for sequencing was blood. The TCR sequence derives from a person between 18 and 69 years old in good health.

This chain's CDR3 is CASSPGSLLAALSTDTQYF. CDR3 DNA sequence: TGTGCCAGCAGCCCTGGCTCCCTCCTAGCGGCCCTAAGCACAGATACGCAGTATTTT. The rearrangement joins TRBV7-6 to TRBJ2-3; 7 bases are a match to TRBD2. Germline V gives CDR1 SGHVS, CDR2 FNYEAQ. The CDR3 runs 19 residues. V dropped 5 bases and J dropped 0; count of bases not matched to a gene: 17.